A single sample is the source of the 4 T cell receptor beta chains below, sequenced in a study of shared clonotypes between healthy human individuals. Sequencing was performed with immunoSEQ multiplex PCR; in TCRdb, only in-frame clones are kept and a portion is missing. The sample has over a million clones, approximately 78% seen once. The sample was memory CD4+ T cells from PBMCs. The subset here: CD45RA-negative fraction. These receptors were obtained from a man between 18 and 35 years old in good health. Some clones in this sample may be carry-over from other donors' samples.

Worth noting for this clone: Other DNA sequences in the same sample also yield this CDR3. The J gene is TRBJ1-5, the V gene TRBV5-1, with D unclear. CDR3 length: 13 residues. Per the germline V gene, CDR1 is SGHRS and CDR2 is YFSETQ. Deletions cut 4 bases from V and 5 bases from J, with 10 bases between. The CDR3 loop reads CASSRDGDQPQHF. CDR3 in DNA: TGCGCCAGCAGCAGAGACGGTGATCAGCCCCAGCATTTT.

This sequence joins TRBV2 and TRBJ1-2; TRBD1 matches at 7 bases. This CDR3 spans 14 amino acids. Germline trimming cut 6 bases from V and 4 bases from J; bases unmatched to any gene: 8. Germline CDR1 reads SNHLY; CDR2 reads FYNNEI. The CDR3 DNA reads TGTGCCAGCAGACCAAGGGGACAGACCTATGGCTACACCTTC. This sequence encodes CASRPRGQTYGYTF.

Details on this clone: The same CDR3 can be traced to other DNA sequences in this sample. The chain joins TRBV19 to TRBJ1-1, with a weak D call TRBD1 (5 bases). The ends were cut back, 3 bases at V and 1 base at J, with 9 bases in the middle. Per the germline V gene, CDR1 is LNHDA and CDR2 is SQIVND (reference sequence). This CDR3 spans 14 amino acids. CDR3 DNA sequence: TGTGCCAGTAGTATGCGAAGGGGGAACACTGAAGCTTTCTTT. As protein: CASSMRRGNTEAFF.

This chain links TRBV28 with TRBJ1-5; TRBD1 matches 9 bases. The CDR3 has 16 amino acids. CDR1 is MDHEN, CDR2 SYDVKM, per germline. J lost 7 bases, V lost 7 bases, and 14 bases had no gene match. CDR3 region: CASNREGQGGGQPQHF. CDR3 sequence (DNA): TGTGCCAGCAACCGCGAGGGACAGGGCGGGGGACAGCCCCAGCATTTT.